This passage covers 19 T cell receptor beta chains from one sample sequenced in a study of T-cell memory formation after mild COVID-19. TCRdb re-called the 5' RACE reads through MiXCR, storing one row per CDR3 protein. The table shows some 600,000 distinct CDR3 sequences, with roughly 17% occurring only once. Material: PBMCs or a T cell subset sorted from them (not recorded which). These receptor sequences come from an adult woman who had mild COVID-19 (a few samples of this study predate the infection). Cell type and time point are not known.

In this sample, this clonotype turned up a few times. The chain employs TRBV11-3 and TRBJ2-5; 8 positions agree with TRBD1. Germline CDR1 SGHNT, CDR2 YENEEA. Losses at the gene ends were 0 bases for V and 5 bases for J; bases not matched to a gene: 8. The CDR3 is 16 amino acids. Here the CDR3 DNA reads TGTGCCAGCAGCTTAGATCTGGCAGGGGGCTCGGAGACCCAGTACTTC. It translates to CASSLDLAGGSETQYF.

This clonotype occurred a few times. The chain couples TRBV5-4 to TRBJ1-3; D is undetermined. Germline V gives CDR1 SGHNT, CDR2 YYREEE (reference sequence). Between the trimmed V and J ends, which lost 4 bases and 6 bases, there was a span of 11 bases. This CDR3 spans 13 amino acids. The CDR3 loop reads CASSVRETNTIYF. The CDR3 DNA follows: TGTGCCAGCAGCGTCAGAGAAACAAACACCATATATTTT. The full variable domain, with the rest looked up from reference TRBV5-4 and TRBJ1-3, is ETGVTQSPTHLIKTRGQQVTLRCSSQSGHNTVSWYQQALGQGPQFIFQYYREEENGRGNFPPRFSGLQFPNYSSELNVNALELDDSALYLCASSVRETNTIYFGEGSWLTVV.

The chain links TRBV4-2 to TRBJ1-1; TRBD1 matches at 8 bases. Germline V lookup: CDR1 LGHNA, CDR2 YNFKEQ. V was pared by 4 bases and J by 1 base, with 5 bases of the junction left unmatched. This CDR3 has 15 amino acids. CDR3 nucleotide sequence: TGTGCCAGCAGCCGGACAGGGACTGAGAACACTGAAGCTTTCTTT. The encoded protein is CASSRTGTENTEAFF.

The V gene is TRBV6-5, the J gene TRBJ1-1; D is unclear. CDR1 and CDR2 from the germline V gene are MNHEY and SVGAGI. The V gene lost 10 bases and the J gene lost 1 base, with 16 bases spanning the gap. The CDR3 consists of 14 residues. The CDR3 DNA follows: TGTGCCACCCAGGTATCGGTCGCGAACACTGAAGCTTTCTTT. As protein: CATQVSVANTEAFF.

This clonotype was picked up a small number of times. The chain combines TRBV6-5 with TRBJ1-5, with D possibly being TRBD1 (6 bases). Germline-derived CDR1 and CDR2 are MNHEY and SVGAGI. This CDR3 is built from 15 residues. V lost 6 bases and J 2 bases, leaving 14 bases between the germline ends. In DNA form, the CDR3 reads TGTGCCAGCAGCCAAGGGGGGGTAGGCAATCAGCCCCAGCATTTT. It encodes CASSQGGVGNQPQHF.

This clonotype has only a few counts. V usage is TRBV3-1 and J usage is TRBJ1-2; 8 bases are shared with TRBD1. This CDR3 contains 15 residues. The germline V gene encodes CDR1 LGHDT and CDR2 YNNKEL (reference sequence). The V gene end was trimmed by 6 bases and the J gene end by 1 base; junction bases not matched to a gene: 7. This CDR3 reads CASRLGGQGNYGYTF. The CDR3 DNA is TGTGCCAGCAGACTGGGCGGACAGGGTAACTATGGCTACACCTTC.

The gene calls are TRBV11-3 and TRBJ1-1; 7 bases match TRBD1. V was pared by 4 bases and J by 8 bases, with 4 bases of the junction left unmatched. The CDR3 runs to 12 residues. The germline V gene has CDR1 SGHNT and CDR2 YENEEA. CDR3 DNA sequence: TGTGCCAGCAGCTACAGGGGTAAGGAAGCTTTCTTT. Encoded protein: CASSYRGKEAFF.

This clonotype was detected only a few times. The chain joins TRBV7-6 to TRBJ2-2, with 8 bases fitting TRBD1. V dropped 6 bases and J dropped 3; count of bases not matched to a gene: 6. This CDR3 has 15 amino acids. Germline lookup yields CDR1 SGHVS and CDR2 FNYEAQ. This CDR3 is CASRVQGGDTGELFF. The CDR3 region has the DNA TGTGCCAGCAGGGTACAGGGGGGAGACACCGGGGAGCTGTTTTTT. The whole variable domain, remainder taken from reference TRBV7-6 and TRBJ2-2, is GAGVSQSPRYKVTKRGQDVALRCDPISGHVSLYWYRQALGQGPEFLTYFNYEAQQDKSGLPNDRFSAERPEGSISTLTIQRTEQRDSAMYRCASRVQGGDTGELFFGEGSRLTVL.

This rearrangement joins TRBV25-1 to TRBJ1-2, with D tentatively TRBD1 (5 bases). Germline V gives CDR1 MGHDK, CDR2 SYGVNS. The length of the CDR3 is 14 residues. Trimming took off 1 base at V and 4 bases at J, with 10 bases between the two ends. The CDR3 reads CASSESRQIYGYTF. The CDR3 DNA reads as TGTGCCAGCAGTGAATCCAGACAGATCTATGGCTACACCTTC.

The V and J genes are TRBV20-1 and TRBJ2-1, with 12 bases identical to TRBD2. This CDR3 contains 18 residues. The germline CDR1 and CDR2 sequences are DFQATT and SNEGSKA (reference sequence). Losses at the gene ends were 6 bases for V and 0 bases for J; bases not matched to a gene: 12. In DNA form, the CDR3 reads TGCAGTGCAGACCACCTACTAGCGGGAGGACGCTCCTACAATGAGCAGTTCTTC. Amino acids: CSADHLLAGGRSYNEQFF.

This clonotype was seen more than once but under ten times. This chain connects TRBV5-1 to TRBJ2-2; 10 nucleotides match TRBD2. Per the germline V gene, CDR1 is SGHRS and CDR2 is YFSETQ. The CDR3 is 16 amino acids. V was clipped by 2 bases and J by 4 bases; unmatched bases: 5. The CDR3 spells CASSFGLAGATGELFF. In DNA, the CDR3 is TGCGCCAGCAGCTTCGGGCTAGCGGGAGCCACCGGGGAGCTGTTTTTT.

This clonotype was observed a few times. The chain employs TRBV15 and TRBJ2-7; TRBD2 aligns across 7 bases. Germline CDR1 LNHNV, CDR2 YYDKDF (reference sequence). This CDR3 region has 16 residues. The V segment lost 3 bases and the J segment 2 bases; nucleotides outside the gene matches: 10. The CDR3 here is CATSSKAGLPPYEQYF. The CDR3 region has the DNA TGTGCCACCAGCAGCAAAGCGGGACTCCCTCCCTACGAGCAGTACTTC.

This clonotype has a handful of counts. The gene calls are TRBV4-2 and TRBJ2-2; TRBD1 matches at 7 bases. The V gene end was trimmed by 3 bases and the J gene end by 5 bases; junction bases not matched to a gene: 6. Per germline, CDR1 LGHNA and CDR2 YNFKEQ. This CDR3 is 15 amino acids long. The CDR3 coding sequence is TGTGCCAGCAGCCATTATACAGGGGAAACCGGGGAGCTGTTTTTT. Amino acids: CASSHYTGETGELFF.

In its sample, this clonotype was seen a few times. The V gene is TRBV9, the J gene TRBJ2-1, with 10 bases aligning to TRBD1. V lost 3 bases, J lost 4 bases, and 7 bases stayed unmatched. The germline V gene has CDR1 SGDLS and CDR2 YYNGEE. The CDR3 is made up of 16 amino acids. CDR3: CASSARDRGVYNEQFF. As DNA, the CDR3 is TGTGCCAGCAGCGCACGGGACAGGGGTGTGTACAATGAGCAGTTCTTC.

The chain joins TRBV6-1 to TRBJ2-7, with 8 bases identical to TRBD2. Per germline, CDR1 MNHNS and CDR2 SASEGT. There are 15 residues in the CDR3. The V gene end was trimmed by 7 bases and the J gene end by 2 bases; junction bases not matched to a gene: 10. CDR3 protein: CASITLGGVTYEQYF. In DNA, the CDR3 is TGTGCCAGCATTACTCTCGGGGGGGTTACCTACGAGCAGTACTTC.

This clonotype was observed a handful of times. The chain links TRBV20-1 to TRBJ2-1, with D possibly matching TRBD1 (6 bases). Germline CDR1 and CDR2: DFQATT and SNEGSKA (reference sequence). Trimming left V 0 bases short and J 9 bases short, with 21 bases between. The CDR3 is 16 residues long. The chain's CDR3 is CSARDSGRGKMGEQFF. CDR3 nucleotides: TGCAGTGCTAGAGATTCGGGCAGGGGAAAGATGGGTGAGCAGTTCTTC.

This sequence joins TRBV6-6 and TRBJ1-1, with D hard to call. CDR1 and CDR2 (germline): MNHNY, SVGAGI (reference sequence). This CDR3 has 11 residues. The DNA for the CDR3 is TGTTCTCTAGCCCCGAACACTGAAGCTTTCTTT. Protein: CSLAPNTEAFF.

CDR3 region: CASSLEGRLQHF. CDR3 in DNA: TGTGCCAGCAGTTTAGAGGGCAGACTCCAGCATTTT. The rearrangement uses TRBV12-3 or TRBV12-4 and TRBJ1-5; D is unclear. CDR3 length equals 12 residues. V was trimmed by 1 base and J by 12 bases, leaving 10 bases between them.

This chain uses TRBV9 with TRBJ2-7, with 7 bases matching TRBD1. The V segment lost 3 bases and the J segment 6 bases; nucleotides outside the gene matches: 3. From germline, CDR1 is SGDLS and CDR2 YYNGEE. The CDR3 is 12 residues long. The CDR3 nucleotides are TGTGCCAGCAGCGGCAGGGGGAGCGAGCAGTACTTC. This sequence encodes CASSGRGSEQYF.